This is a list of T cell receptor beta chains from one sample in a study of cytomegalovirus exposure and HLA in healthy donors. The assay was immunoSEQ multiplex PCR, and TCRdb's table has in-frame clones only and misses some. The data hold about 130,000 clones, with roughly 80% observed a single time. Specimen: PBMCs. The origin of the receptors is a man in his forties or fifties in good health and CMV-seronegative. Each CDR3 is given with its conserved first and last residue. A D gene is named only where the DNA matches it firmly. The size of a clone is reported for some rows only, either as once, few or many, or as a class for expanded clones.

d_gene,v_gene,abundance,j_gene,CDR3nt,CDR3aa
.,TRBV5-1,.,TRBJ2-5,TGCGCCAGCAGCTCGATAGCGGTACAAGAGACCCAGTACTTC,CASSSIAVQETQYF
TRBD1,TRBV5-5,.,TRBJ2-1,TGTGCCAGCAGCTTGGAGTGGGACAGGAGGCTCGGTGAGCAGTTCTTC,CASSLEWDRRLGEQFF
.,TRBV6-1,.,TRBJ2-5,TGTGCCAGTAGACAGTCGGGCGTGCAGACCCAGTACTTC,CASRQSGVQTQYF
.,TRBV28,.,TRBJ2-2,TGTGCCAGCAGTCCACCCTCAGCCGGGACGAACACCGGGGAGCTGTTTTTT,CASSPPSAGTNTGELFF
TRBD1,TRBV7-6,.,TRBJ1-2,TGTGCCAGCAGCTTAGCTCCTAGCGGACAGGGGAACTATGGCTACACCTTC,CASSLAPSGQGNYGYTF
TRBD1,TRBV10-2,.,TRBJ2-7,TGCGCCAGCAGTGAAGGTGGGGGGACAGGGCTCTGCGAGCAGTACTTC,CASSEGGGTGLCEQYF
.,TRBV15,.,TRBJ1-2,TGTGCCACCAGCAGAGATCCGGGCTATGGCTACACCTTC,CATSRDPGYGYTF
.,TRBV6-7,.,TRBJ2-7,TGTGCCAGCAGTTACTCGAGAGGTCCGTCCTACGAGCAGTACTTC,CASSYSRGPSYEQYF
.,TRBV4-1,.,TRBJ1-1,TGCGCCAGCAGCCAAGAGCCCGGTAACACTGAAGCTTTCTTT,CASSQEPGNTEAFF
.,TRBV6-4,.,TRBJ2-7,TGTGCCAGCAGTGACGGGCAAAACTCCTACGAGCAGTACTTC,CASSDGQNSYEQYF
.,TRBV19,.,TRBJ2-2,TGTGCCAGTAGTAGCCAGGGGTATGCCACCGGGGAGCTGTTTTTT,CASSSQGYATGELFF
.,TRBV29-1,.,TRBJ2-3,TGCGGCGTTGTCGAGGGCACAGATACGCAGTATTTT,CGVVEGTDTQYF
.,TRBV11-2,few,TRBJ2-5,TGTGCCAGCAGCTCAGCCCGGACAGCTGAAACCCAGTACTTC,CASSSARTAETQYF
TRBD1,TRBV2,.,TRBJ1-5,TGTGCCAGCGGAAGGGGGCGAAATCAGCCCCAGCATTTT,CASGRGRNQPQHF
TRBD2,TRBV25-1,.,TRBJ2-7,TGTGCCAGCAGTGAACTAGCGGGGCAGAGCTCCTACGAGCAGTACTTC,CASSELAGQSSYEQYF
.,TRBV4-2,.,TRBJ2-7,TGTGCCAGCAGCCAAGACGAGGATCCTTACTCCTACGAGCAGTACTTC,CASSQDEDPYSYEQYF
TRBD1,TRBV5-1,.,TRBJ2-1,TGCGCCAGCAGCCTGGGACAGGGGGCCAATGAGCAGTTCTTC,CASSLGQGANEQFF
.,TRBV5-1,few,TRBJ1-2,TGCGCCAGCAGCTTGGCGGGGATAGACTATGGCTACACCTTC,CASSLAGIDYGYTF
.,TRBV19,.,TRBJ2-7,TGTGCCAGTAGTATTTCAGGGTCTGACTCCTACGAGCAGTACTTC,CASSISGSDSYEQYF
.,TRBV19,.,TRBJ2-6,TGTGCCAGTAGCGGGATTAGCTCTGGGGCCAACGTCCTGACTTTC,CASSGISSGANVLTF
TRBD2,TRBV13,few,TRBJ2-2,TGTGCCAGCAGCTCCCCCGGGAGGAACGCCGGGGAGCTGTTTTTT,CASSSPGRNAGELFF
.,TRBV4-1,.,TRBJ2-3,TGCGCCAGCAGCCAACTAAGCGCCACTAGCACAGATACGCAGTATTTT,CASSQLSATSTDTQYF
.,TRBV7-9,.,TRBJ2-1,TGTGCCAGCAGCTTAGTACTCGTTGATGAGCAGTTCTTC,CASSLVLVDEQFF
.,TRBV5-4,.,TRBJ2-1,TGTGCCAGCAGCTTGGGCGGGGATTACAATGAGCAGTTCTTC,CASSLGGDYNEQFF